This TCR beta chain was found in a study of cytomegalovirus exposure and HLA in healthy donors. In the PCR, 60 Vbeta and 13 Jbeta primers were used. Sequencing was performed with immunoSEQ multiplex PCR; in TCRdb, only in-frame clones are kept and a portion is missing. The table shows 70,000 to 100,000 clones, with about four fifths occurring only once. Germline-derived CDR1 and CDR2 are MNHEY and SMNVEV (reference sequence). The CDR3 covers 20 residues. J was trimmed by 3 bases and V by 2 bases; bases with no gene match: 13. Sample: PBMCs. The source is a man aged 45-65 years in good health and CMV-seropositive. This chain connects TRBV27 to TRBJ2-7, with 16 bases fitting TRBD2. This chain's CDR3 is CASSLNGGLAGGEVGYEQYF. The DNA for the CDR3 is TGTGCCAGCAGTTTAAACGGGGGACTAGCGGGAGGGGAGGTAGGCTACGAGCAGTACTTC.